This entry concerns a single T cell receptor beta chain. Antigen: not known. The data were taken from a study of OX40 agonist ivuxolimab in advanced cancers. TCRdb keeps only in-frame clones here, not all; method: immunoSEQ multiplex PCR. This sample has some 130,000 clones, with 93% found just once. General study findings and limits: The authors did not determine the antigen specificity of the expanded peripheral T cells.

CDR3 length equals 14 residues. V shed 6 bases, J shed 3 bases, and the junction held 6 bases outside the gene matches. Germline values: CDR1 MDHEN, CDR2 SYDVKM. The sequenced sample was CD4+ or CD8+ T cells sorted from blood, obtained in a trial of the OX40 agonist ivuxolimab. The receptor comes from an adult with an advanced solid tumor such as melanoma, head and neck, liver or kidney cancer. The V and J genes are TRBV28 and TRBJ1-2; 8 nucleotides line up with TRBD1. The CDR3 loop is CASSYEDRDYGYTF. CDR3 bases: TGTGCCAGCAGCTACGAGGACAGGGACTATGGCTACACCTTC.